The clone carrying this T cell receptor beta chain was recorded at least ten times. The antigen is undetermined. The data were obtained in a study of CD8 T cells in ankylosing spondylitis. Findings and limits, study-wide: Among TCR beta sequences, a motif of eight highly homologous variants appeared characteristic of ankylosing spondylitis blood.

TCRdb fed the 5' RACE reads into MiXCR, producing one record per CDR3 protein. This sample has around 490,000 distinct CDR3 sequences, with approximately 5.3% found just once. Germline CDR1 and CDR2: SGHRS and YFSETQ. The V end lost 1 base, the J end lost 2 bases, and 10 bases lay between the germline ends. The CDR3 runs 14 residues. The V and J genes are TRBV5-1 and TRBJ2-7, with D possibly being TRBD2 (5 bases). The sequenced sample was blood, either unsorted or a sorted T cell fraction (not recorded which). The sequence was obtained from a male donor with ankylosing spondylitis. In DNA form, the CDR3 reads TGCGCCAGCAGCTTGTCCGCGGGTACCTACGAGCAGTACTTC. Its protein is CASSLSAGTYEQYF.